The present T cell receptor (beta chain) was sequenced within a study of blood T cell repertoires in COVID-19 (dated by TCRdb to between 2020 and 2021). Concerning the study at large: Collaborator samples came from the United States, Italy and Spain and covered acute and convalescent phases of COVID-19. The dataset comprised deeply sampled blood TCRbeta repertoires from subjects exposed to, actively infected with, or recovered from COVID-19. Where available, HLA class I and class II types were taken from metadata supplied by the sample provider and were not determined by assay-based typing. The prospective study material was composed of cDNA or gDNA derived from T cells, B-cell-depleted T cells, or PBMCs. Samples were obtained from the ongoing ImmuneRACE study (first 160 participants) and from 1,000 to 1,500 subjects provided by 6 global collaborators. The repertoires were released in a freely available public database intended as a resource for research on the immune response to SARS-CoV-2. Sample metadata almost always included a de-identified subject ID, COVID-19 status, age in years and sex.

The immunoSEQ Assay, a bias-controlled multiplex PCR, was used to amplify TCRbeta CDR3 regions from genomic DNA. Under the source paper's analysis protocol: Nucleated cell counts per sample were estimated from amplification of reference gene primers within the assay. To quantify the absolute abundance of each unique TCRbeta CDR3 rearrangement, sequence reads were collapsed and filtered. For each sample, productive Simpson clonality was calculated by taking the square root of Simpson's diversity index across productive rearrangements. The table was pulled from immuneACCESS by TCRdb, which kept in-frame rearrangements only. Such tables lose some clones; where checked, under half of the loss comes from unresolved V genes, and the rest has no known cause. V, J and clone size are taken as reported in that table, and D and trimming were inferred from the DNA itself. This sample holds 150,000 to 200,000 clones; 88% were observed only once. About 8.4% of the sample belongs to the ten largest clones.

On the study overall, not on this receptor specifically: Clinical and demographic metadata were provided uncurated, with the amount varying by source and participant.

The CDR1 and CDR2 encoded by the germline V gene are MNHNS and SASEGT. Trimming takes 2 bases from V and 7 bases from J, and the germline ends sit 11 bases apart. The CDR3 holds 14 amino acids from the cysteine to the phenylalanine. Only CDR3 DNA is held: 42 bases, read in frame from base 1. Note on this clone: What this receptor recognizes is not known. No much larger clonotype is one base removed from it; base qualities were not supplied.

Participants in the prospective study were enrolled through a virtual design, were aged roughly 18 to 100 years, and lived in roughly 24 United States geographic areas. In the prospective study, cohorts were assigned on the basis of participant-reported clinical history obtained from a screening survey and a study questionnaire. Recovered participants in ImmuneRACE Cohort 3 were defined as having two consecutive negative NP/OP PCR tests, clearance from a healthcare professional, or resolution of symptoms. In the prospective study, mobile phlebotomists collected whole blood, serum and a nasopharyngeal or oropharyngeal swab from each participant. Participants in the prospective study had the option to provide additional blood draws and questionnaires over a roughly two-month period. Before DNA extraction, prospective study blood samples were shipped either frozen or at room temperature.

The origin of this receptor is a woman aged 18 to 35 who had recovered from COVID-19. The sequenced sample consisted of PBMCs or T cells enriched from blood (not recorded which). Rearrangement joined TRBV6-1 to TRBJ2-2, with TRBD1 as a weak D call on 5 bases. The bases read TGTGCCAGCAGTGAACCTTCAGGGATCGGGGAGCTGTTTTTT. It translates to CASSEPSGIGELFF.